This T cell receptor beta chain is drawn from a study of blood T cell repertoires in COVID-19. Study-wide context: Samples came from the United States, Italy and Spain, spanning acute and convalescent COVID-19. Sample material is recorded as cDNA or gDNA derived from T cells, B-cell-depleted T cells, or PBMCs.

V was shortened by 3 bases and J by 4 bases, with 15 bases between the two germline ends. The CDR3 loop spans 15 amino acids. Germline values: CDR1 GTSNPN, CDR2 SVGIG (reference sequence). In the study's own analysis: The assay estimated nucleated cells by amplifying reference gene primers. TCRdb's copy holds only in-frame clones and misses some; the assay was immunoSEQ multiplex PCR. V, J and clone size reflect that table, while D and trimming were determined from the DNA. The sample has tens of thousands of clones; 90% are singletons. The V call is TRBV30, the J call TRBJ2-2; a weak D match, TRBD2 (6 bases). The TCR comes from a human donor in a cohort sampled during active COVID-19. Sequencing was carried out using peripheral blood. The CDR3 reads CAWRTGGVSTGELFF. Written as DNA, the CDR3 is TGTGCCTGGAGGACCGGGGGAGTTTCCACCGGGGAGCTGTTTTTT.